Following are 10 T cell receptor beta chains from one sample sequenced in a study of long-term antiretroviral therapy in people with HIV. The assay, immunoSEQ v3.0, was run at survey level. Assay used: immunoSEQ multiplex PCR; TCRdb lists only in-frame clones, some missing. The sample has some 47,000 clones, 90% to 95% seen once; the top ten hold roughly 2.5%. The source was unsorted PBMCs, collected 3.7 years after starting antiretroviral therapy. These TCRs come from a woman aged 45-65 years with HIV.

CDR3 DNA sequence: TGTGCCAGCAGTCCAACAGGGGGTTCAAGAGAGACCCAGTACTTC. It yields the protein CASSPTGGSRETQYF. The genes are TRBV27 and TRBJ2-5; 8 bases agree with TRBD1. Germline V CDR1 and CDR2: MNHEY, SMNVEV (reference sequence). CDR3 length: 15 residues. After removal of 5 bases from V and 4 bases from J, the junction contained 9 bases not matched to a gene.

This chain connects TRBV6-5 to TRBJ2-7; TRBD1 matches at 10 bases. V gave up 5 bases and J gave up 4 bases; unmatched junction bases: 5. The CDR3 sequence is 14 residues long. Germline V gene lookup returns CDR1 MNHEY and CDR2 SVGAGI. CDR3 residues: CASSRTGQGYEQYF. DNA of the CDR3: TGTGCCAGCAGTCGTACGGGACAGGGGTACGAGCAGTACTTC.

This clone was recorded a few times. This chain connects TRBV6-1 to TRBJ2-7; D is perhaps TRBD2 (6 bases). This CDR3 is 13 amino acids long. Germline V gene lookup returns CDR1 MNHNS and CDR2 SASEGT. Trimming pared 10 bases from V and 5 bases from J, leaving 18 bases between. The CDR3 nucleotides are TGTGCCATCCTGTCGGAGGGCGCCAACGAGCAGTACTTC. As protein: CAILSEGANEQYF.

The gene calls are TRBV15 and TRBJ2-3; 12 positions agree with TRBD2. Trimming cost V 3 bases and J 4 bases; bases outside gene matches: 8. The CDR3 contains 17 residues. Germline CDR1 and CDR2: LNHNV and YYDKDF (reference sequence). The CDR3 spells CATSSGLAGKSSDTQYF. In DNA, the CDR3 is TGTGCCACCAGCAGCGGACTAGCGGGGAAGAGCTCAGATACGCAGTATTTT.

V is TRBV7-9 and J is TRBJ2-5; a weak D match, TRBD1 (6 bases). CDR1 is SEHNR, CDR2 FQNEAQ, per germline (reference sequence). V lost 2 bases to trimming and J lost 7 bases, with 14 bases between them. This CDR3 is 14 amino acids long. This CDR3 is CASSLLGQLRTQYF. DNA for the CDR3: TGTGCCAGCAGCTTATTAGGACAGCTAAGGACCCAGTACTTC. Full variable domain (outside the CDR3, taken from reference TRBV7-9 and TRBJ2-5): DTGVSQNPRHKITKRGQNVTFRCDPISEHNRLYWYRQTLGQGPEFLTYFQNEAQLEKSRLLSDRFSAERPKGSFSTLEIQRTEQGDSAMYLCASSLLGQLRTQYFGPGTRLLVL.

The J gene is TRBJ2-3, the V gene TRBV11-3; D not certain. Trimming removed 0 bases from V and 5 bases from J, with 6 bases in between. This CDR3 spans 13 amino acids. The germline V gene encodes CDR1 SGHNT and CDR2 YENEEA. CDR3: CASSLEGLDTQYF. The CDR3 nucleotides read TGTGCCAGCAGCTTAGAAGGGCTAGATACGCAGTATTTT. Combining the CDR3 with reference TRBV11-3 and TRBJ2-3 gives the whole variable domain EAGVVQSPRYKIIEKKQPVAFWCNPISGHNTLYWYLQNLGQGPELLIRYENEEAVDDSQLPKDRFSAERLKGVDSTLKIQPAELGDSAVYLCASSLEGLDTQYFGPGTRLTVL.

The genes are TRBV10-1 and TRBJ2-2; D is perhaps TRBD1 (5 bases). The V end lost 2 bases, the J end lost 2 bases, and 12 bases lay between the germline ends. This CDR3 has 16 amino acids. Germline V gene sequence: CDR1 WNHNN, CDR2 SYGVQD (reference sequence). The CDR3 DNA reads TGCGCCAGCAGTGAGGGGGCTAGTCCCAACACCGGGGAGCTGTTTTTT. Translating gives CASSEGASPNTGELFF.

The rearrangement uses TRBV7-8 and TRBJ2-5, with 7 positions matching TRBD1. V was pared by 1 base and J by 4 bases, with 15 bases of the junction left unmatched. There are 18 residues in the CDR3. Per germline, CDR1 SGHVS and CDR2 FQNEAQ. CDR3 nucleotides: TGTGCCAGCAGCTTAGAAGGTGGCAGGGGGAAGGAAGGAGAGACCCAGTACTTC. Its protein product is CASSLEGGRGKEGETQYF.

The rearrangement uses TRBV10-2 and TRBJ1-1; a weak D match, TRBD1 (6 bases). V was clipped by 6 bases and J by 4 bases, with 12 bases between them. The CDR3 covers 13 residues. CDR1 is WSHSY, CDR2 SAAADI, per germline. This chain's CDR3 is CASRAGVGTEAFF. CDR3 DNA sequence: TGCGCCAGCAGGGCAGGGGTTGGCACTGAAGCTTTCTTT.

About this clone itself: The same CDR3 can be traced to other DNA sequences in this sample. The chain uses TRBV6-5 and TRBJ1-2, with TRBD1 matching over 9 bases. Germline V gene sequence: CDR1 MNHEY, CDR2 SVGAGI. V lost 2 bases and J lost 8; bases outside the gene matches: 3. CDR3 length: 13 amino acids. CDR3 bases: TGTGCCAGCAGTTACCCGGACAGGGGAGGCTACACCTTC. It is translated as CASSYPDRGGYTF.